The present TCR beta chain was sequenced within a study of blood T cell repertoires in COVID-19. Whole-study context: Acute-phase and convalescent COVID-19 samples originated in the United States, Italy and Spain. The cDNA or gDNA used as material had been derived from T cells, B-cell-depleted T cells, or PBMCs.

Germline loops: CDR1 SGHAT, CDR2 FQNNGV. With 7 bases removed from V and 0 bases from J, the gap between germline ends came to 10 bases. CDR3 length: 14 residues. Original processing notes: Scientists estimated how many nucleated cells there were by amplifying reference gene primers. Only in-frame clones appear in the TCRdb table, and some are missing; sequencing was by immunoSEQ multiplex PCR. V and J calls and clone size are those listed in that table; D and trimming were worked out from the DNA. The sample includes under 65,000 clones, 80% to 95% of them seen just once. This clonotype was sampled from a man of 80 years or more with acute or convalescent COVID-19. Source material: peripheral blood. The rearrangement joins TRBV11-2 to TRBJ1-3, with D unresolved. CDR3 coding DNA: TGTGCCAGCAACCAGTTAAGCTCTGGAAACACCATATATTTT. Its protein product is CASNQLSSGNTIYF.